The 19 T cell receptor beta chains reported below all come from one sample, sequenced in a study of shared clonotypes between healthy human individuals. Clones were read by immunoSEQ multiplex PCR, and TCRdb kept only the in-frame ones, dropping some. The data show around 1.9 million clones, just over 90% seen once. CD45RO-negative, CCR7-selected cells formed the naive CD8 fraction, which excluded terminally differentiated effector memory CD45RA+ cells. Material: naive CD8+ T cells from PBMCs. Receptors originate from a man aged 18-30 years in good health. Some clones in this sample may be carry-over from other donors' samples.

The J gene is TRBJ2-2, the V gene TRBV29-1; 12 bases match TRBD1. This CDR3 contains 14 residues. Germline CDR1 SQVTM, CDR2 ANQGSEA. V lost 6 bases and J lost 8; bases outside the gene matches: 7. The CDR3 nucleotides read TGCAGCGTCGCCGGGACAGGGGGCAGGGGGGAGCTGTTTTTT. Its protein is CSVAGTGGRGELFF.

The rearrangement uses TRBV29-1 and TRBJ2-3; D is unresolved. The CDR3 runs to 15 residues. V shed 7 bases and J shed 2 bases, with 19 bases lying between them. CDR1 is SQVTM, CDR2 ANQGSEA, per germline. The CDR3 loop reads CSAAGQGKYTDTQYF. The CDR3 DNA reads TGCAGCGCCGCCGGGCAAGGCAAATACACAGATACGCAGTATTTT.

This rearrangement joins TRBV28 to TRBJ2-7, with D tentatively TRBD2 (6 bases). This CDR3 spans 15 amino acids. Germline V gene data show CDR1 as MDHEN and CDR2 as SYDVKM. The V gene lost 5 bases and the J gene lost 2 bases, with 16 bases spanning the gap. The CDR3 spells CASSPMGEDAYEQYF. In nucleotides, the CDR3 is TGTGCCAGCAGTCCCATGGGGGAGGACGCCTACGAGCAGTACTTC.

The chain combines TRBV7-9 with TRBJ2-2, with D unresolved. Deletions cut 1 base from V and 0 bases from J, with 6 bases between. The CDR3 has 15 residues. CDR1 and CDR2 from the germline V gene are SEHNR and FQNEAQ (reference sequence). The CDR3 nucleotides are TGTGCCAGCAGCTTAGGGCAAACGAACACCGGGGAGCTGTTTTTT. It yields the protein CASSLGQTNTGELFF.

The chain links TRBV9 to TRBJ2-7; the D gene is possibly TRBD2 (5 bases). Germline CDR1 reads SGDLS; CDR2 reads YYNGEE. The V end was cut by 5 bases, the J end by 6 bases, with 21 bases between. The CDR3 sequence is 15 residues long. The CDR3 sequence is CASSPGSVFAGEQYF. For the CDR3, the DNA is TGTGCCAGCAGTCCCGGAAGCGTGTTTGCGGGCGAGCAGTACTTC.

J is TRBJ2-3 and V is TRBV5-1; 7 bases align to TRBD2. Looked up from germline, CDR1 is SGHRS and CDR2 is YFSETQ. V was clipped by 3 bases and J by 0 bases; unmatched bases: 4. The CDR3 runs 15 residues. The CDR3 protein is CASSSPGGSTDTQYF. The CDR3, as DNA: TGCGCCAGCAGCTCACCGGGGGGAAGCACAGATACGCAGTATTTT.

The chain uses TRBV30 and TRBJ2-1; 10 positions match TRBD2. Germline-derived CDR1 and CDR2 are GTSNPN and SVGIG (reference sequence). CDR3 length equals 15 residues. J lost 2 bases, V lost 4 bases, and 5 bases had no gene match. Here the CDR3 DNA reads TGTGCCTGGAAAAGCGGGAGGGCTCCCTACAATGAGCAGTTCTTC. Its translation: CAWKSGRAPYNEQFF. Complete variable domain (other parts from reference TRBV30 and TRBJ2-1): SQTIHQWPATLVQPVGSPLSLECTVEGTSNPNLYWYRQAAGRGLQLLFYSVGIGQISSEVPQNLSASRPQDRQFILSSKKLLLSDSGFYLCAWKSGRAPYNEQFFGPGTRLTVL.

The chain carries TRBV14 and TRBJ2-7; TRBD1 is a possible D gene (6 bases). CDR3 length: 14 residues. V lost 2 bases, J lost 4 bases, and 12 bases lay in between. The germline CDR1 and CDR2 sequences are SGHDN and FVKESK. The CDR3 reads CASSQPGAFYEQYF. Here the CDR3 DNA reads TGTGCCAGCAGCCAACCAGGGGCTTTTTACGAGCAGTACTTC.

About this clone itself: Other DNA variants within this sample encode the same CDR3. J is TRBJ2-3 and V is TRBV9; D perhaps matches TRBD2 (6 bases). The CDR3 sequence is 15 residues long. V lost 1 base to trimming and J lost 4 bases, with 13 bases between them. The V gene's germline CDR1 is SGDLS and CDR2 YYNGEE. CDR3: CASSVSGSGADTQYF. The CDR3 DNA is TGTGCCAGCAGCGTATCAGGGTCGGGGGCAGATACGCAGTATTTT.

This clone is a singleton in its sample. The V call is TRBV11-2, the J call TRBJ1-4, with unresolved D. V shed 5 bases and J shed 0 bases, with 4 bases lying between them. There are 13 residues in the CDR3. CDR1 SGHAT and CDR2 FQNNGV come from the germline V gene. The CDR3 nucleotides read TGTGCCAGCAGCGTAACAACTAATGAAAAACTGTTTTTT. Encoded protein: CASSVTTNEKLFF.

The CDR3 loop is CASSHRRDGPYNEQFF. The CDR3 coding sequence is TGTGCCAGCAGTCACAGACGCGACGGACCATACAATGAGCAGTTCTTC. V gene TRBV27 combines with J gene TRBJ2-1; D gene ambiguous. The germline V gene encodes CDR1 MNHEY and CDR2 SMNVEV (reference sequence). The CDR3 has 16 amino acids. V dropped 5 bases and J dropped 4 bases, with 18 bases sitting between them.

This rearrangement joins TRBV25-1 to TRBJ2-3; D may be TRBD1 or TRBD2 (6 bases each). Germline lookup yields CDR1 MGHDK and CDR2 SYGVNS. V was clipped by 11 bases and J by 6 bases, with 21 bases between them. This CDR3 is 14 amino acids long. The CDR3 region is CARLGGLQTDTQYF. CDR3 coding DNA: TGTGCCCGGCTGGGGGGCCTGCAGACGGATACGCAGTATTTT.

The V call is TRBV27, the J call TRBJ2-1; D may correspond to TRBD1 or TRBD2 (5 bases each). This CDR3 comprises 15 residues. The V end was cut by 5 bases, the J end by 4 bases, with 15 bases between. The germline CDR1 and CDR2 sequences are MNHEY and SMNVEV (reference sequence). CDR3 in amino acids: CASSIAGTPYNEQFF. CDR3 coding DNA: TGTGCCAGCAGTATCGCCGGGACCCCTTACAATGAGCAGTTCTTC.

The chain uses TRBV29-1 and TRBJ1-2, with D unclear. The CDR3 length is 12 residues. Trimming left V 7 bases short and J 3 bases short, with 12 bases between. CDR1 SQVTM and CDR2 ANQGSEA come from the germline V gene. Here the CDR3 DNA reads TGCAGCGCCGTACGAACGGACTATGGCTACACCTTC. It specifies CSAVRTDYGYTF.

V gene TRBV4-3 combines with J gene TRBJ1-2, with D uncertain. Germline CDR1 reads LGHNA; CDR2 reads YSLEER. Trimming removed 0 bases from V and 4 bases from J, with 15 bases in between. This CDR3 is 16 amino acids long. The CDR3: CASSQDNLVRPYGYTF. The CDR3 nucleotides are TGCGCCAGCAGCCAAGATAATCTCGTCAGACCCTATGGCTACACCTTC.

This sequence joins TRBV5-8 and TRBJ1-1, with D possibly matching TRBD1 (5 bases). Germline loops: CDR1 SGHTS, CDR2 YDEGEE. There are 15 residues in the CDR3. The V end lost 0 bases, the J end lost 8 bases, and 17 bases lay between the germline ends. The CDR3 DNA follows: TGTGCCAGCAGCTTGGTAGAGGGACGGCTTCCAGAAGCTTTCTTT. Its protein is CASSLVEGRLPEAFF.

The gene calls are TRBV29-1 and TRBJ2-6; D uncertain. The CDR3 length is 16 residues. The germline CDR1 and CDR2 sequences are SQVTM and ANQGSEA. Between the trimmed V and J ends, which lost 0 bases and 4 bases, there was a span of 13 bases. The CDR3 region is CSVEDLSSSGANVLTF. The CDR3 coding sequence is TGCAGCGTTGAAGATCTTTCATCGTCCGGGGCCAACGTCCTGACTTTC.

This chain joins TRBV5-4 and TRBJ1-2, with 10 bases matching TRBD1. This CDR3 is 15 amino acids long. Germline assignment: CDR1 SGHNT and CDR2 YYREEE (reference sequence). Germline trimming cut 1 base from V and 6 bases from J; bases unmatched to any gene: 6. The CDR3 region is CASSLPSGTGDGYTF. Written as DNA, the CDR3 is TGTGCCAGCAGCTTGCCCTCCGGGACAGGGGATGGCTACACCTTC. Full variable domain (outside the CDR3, taken from reference TRBV5-4 and TRBJ1-2): ETGVTQSPTHLIKTRGQQVTLRCSSQSGHNTVSWYQQALGQGPQFIFQYYREEENGRGNFPPRFSGLQFPNYSSELNVNALELDDSALYLCASSLPSGTGDGYTFGSGTRLTVV.

The chain carries TRBV27 and TRBJ2-1, with 7 bases matching TRBD2. V was clipped by 6 bases and J by 0 bases; unmatched bases: 2. The CDR3 is 14 amino acids. Germline V gene sequence: CDR1 MNHEY, CDR2 SMNVEV (reference sequence). In DNA, the CDR3 is TGTGCCAGCAGGGAGCGGGGCTCCTACAATGAGCAGTTCTTC. Encoded protein: CASRERGSYNEQFF.